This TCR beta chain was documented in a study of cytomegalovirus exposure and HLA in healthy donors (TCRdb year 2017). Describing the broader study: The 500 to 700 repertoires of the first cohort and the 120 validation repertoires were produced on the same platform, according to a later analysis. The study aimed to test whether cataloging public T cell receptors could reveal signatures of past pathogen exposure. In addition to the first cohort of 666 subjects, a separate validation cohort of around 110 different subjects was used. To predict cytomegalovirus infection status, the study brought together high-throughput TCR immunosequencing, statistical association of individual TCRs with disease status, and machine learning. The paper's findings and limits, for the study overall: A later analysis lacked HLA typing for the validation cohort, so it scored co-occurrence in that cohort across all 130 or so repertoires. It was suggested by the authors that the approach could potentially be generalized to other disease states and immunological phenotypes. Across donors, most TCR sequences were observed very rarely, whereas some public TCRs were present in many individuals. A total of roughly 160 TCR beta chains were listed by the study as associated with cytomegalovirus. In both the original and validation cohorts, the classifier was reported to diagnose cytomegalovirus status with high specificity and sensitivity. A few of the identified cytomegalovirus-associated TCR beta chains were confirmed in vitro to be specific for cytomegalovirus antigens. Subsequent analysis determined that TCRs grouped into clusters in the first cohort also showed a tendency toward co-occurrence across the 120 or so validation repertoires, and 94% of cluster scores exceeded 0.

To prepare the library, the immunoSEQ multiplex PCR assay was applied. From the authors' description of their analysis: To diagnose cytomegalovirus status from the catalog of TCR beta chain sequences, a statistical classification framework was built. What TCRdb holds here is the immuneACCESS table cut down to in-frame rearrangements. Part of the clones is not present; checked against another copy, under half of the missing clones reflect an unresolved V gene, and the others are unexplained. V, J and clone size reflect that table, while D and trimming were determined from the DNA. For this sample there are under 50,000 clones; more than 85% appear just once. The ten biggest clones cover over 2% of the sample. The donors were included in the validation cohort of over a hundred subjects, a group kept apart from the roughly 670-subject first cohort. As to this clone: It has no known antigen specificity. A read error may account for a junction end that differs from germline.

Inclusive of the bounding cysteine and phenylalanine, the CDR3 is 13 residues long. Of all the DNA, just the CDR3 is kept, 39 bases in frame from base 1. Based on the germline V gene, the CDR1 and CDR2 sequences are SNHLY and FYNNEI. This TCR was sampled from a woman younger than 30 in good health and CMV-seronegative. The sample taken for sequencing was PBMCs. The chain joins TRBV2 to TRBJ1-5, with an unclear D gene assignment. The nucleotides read TGTGCCTGCAGCGCCCAGGTCAATCAGCCCCAGCATTTT. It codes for CACSAQVNQPQHF. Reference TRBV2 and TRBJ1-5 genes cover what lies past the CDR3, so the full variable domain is EPEVTQTPSHQVTQMGQEVILRCVPISNHLYFYWYRQILGQKVEFLVSFYNNEISEKSEIFDDQFSVERPDGSNFTLKIRSTKLEDSAMYFCACSAQVNQPQHFGDGTRLSIL.